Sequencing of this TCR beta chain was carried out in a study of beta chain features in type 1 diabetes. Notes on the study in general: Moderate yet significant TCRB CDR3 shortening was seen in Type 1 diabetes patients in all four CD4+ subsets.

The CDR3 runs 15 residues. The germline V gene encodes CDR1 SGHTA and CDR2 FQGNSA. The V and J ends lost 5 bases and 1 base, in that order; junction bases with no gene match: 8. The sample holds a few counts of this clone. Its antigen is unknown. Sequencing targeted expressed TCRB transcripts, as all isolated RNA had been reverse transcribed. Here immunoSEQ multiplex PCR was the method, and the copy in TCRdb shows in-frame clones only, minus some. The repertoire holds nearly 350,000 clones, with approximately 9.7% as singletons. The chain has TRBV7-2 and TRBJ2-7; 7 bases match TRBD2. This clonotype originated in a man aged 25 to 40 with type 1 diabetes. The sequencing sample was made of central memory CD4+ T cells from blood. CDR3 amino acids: CASSLPSGVSYEQYF. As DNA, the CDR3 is TGTGCCAGCAGCCTTCCGAGCGGGGTATCCTACGAGCAGTACTTC. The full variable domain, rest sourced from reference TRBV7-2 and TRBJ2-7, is GAGVSQSPSNKVTEKGKDVELRCDPISGHTALYWYRQSLGQGLEFLIYFQGNSAPDKSGLPSDRFSAERTGGSVSTLTIQRTQQEDSAVYLCASSLPSGVSYEQYFGPGTRLTVT.